This T cell receptor beta chain comes out of a study of blood T cell repertoires in COVID-19. Study details: Acute and convalescent COVID-19 samples came from the United States, Italy and Spain. T cells, B-cell-depleted T cells, or PBMCs supplied cDNA or gDNA.

Authors' analysis steps: Amplification with reference gene primers provided the estimates of nucleated cell counts. Some clones are missing from TCRdb's copy, which holds only in-frame ones; the method was immunoSEQ multiplex PCR. D and trimming were read from the DNA, whereas the V and J calls and clone size are those reported in that table. In the table there are 310,000 or so clones, approximately 88% of which are singletons. Germline loops: CDR1 SGHNT, CDR2 YENEEA. There are 14 residues in the CDR3. V lost 3 bases and J lost 4; bases outside the gene matches: 2. Recovered participants had two consecutive negative NP/OP PCR tests, healthcare professional clearance, or symptom resolution.

The source is a woman in her forties who had recovered from COVID-19. This chain uses TRBV11-3 with TRBJ2-2; TRBD1 matches at 7 bases. The sequencing input was PBMCs or T cells enriched from blood (not recorded which). CDR3: CASSLTGRTGELFF. The CDR3 region has the DNA TGTGCCAGCAGCTTGACAGGGCGCACCGGGGAGCTGTTTTTT.